The clone carrying this T cell receptor (beta chain) has just a few counts. Its target is not known. This specimen belongs to a study of T cells in Graves' hyperthyroidism and ophthalmopathy. Study results and limitations: Most thyroid clonotypes with frequency above 0.001 were detected in blood.

CDR1 and CDR2 from the germline V gene are SGHTA and FQGTGA. Trimming removed 5 bases from V and 1 base from J, with 10 bases in between. This CDR3 is 14 amino acids long. Amplified TCR beta CDR3 regions came from RNA transcripts. First-round RT-PCR with HTBI primers amplified the TCR CDR3 region. TCRdb analysed the multiplex PCR reads with MiXCR anew, one entry per CDR3 protein. The table shows fewer than 450,000 distinct CDR3 sequences, with about 16% occurring only once. Patients affected by ophthalmopathy presented a Clinical Activity Score of at least 3, a NOSPECS grade of at least 4, and disease duration below 3 months. From 10 ml of fresh peripheral blood, PBMCs were isolated.

Sequencing was carried out using blood. The chain recombines TRBV7-3 with TRBJ2-3; possibly TRBD1 for D (6 bases). This sequence originates from a woman aged 55-69 years with Graves' ophthalmopathy. CDR3 in DNA: TGTGCCAGCAGCGCCAGGGGACGCACAGATACGCAGTATTTT. It codes for CASSARGRTDTQYF.